The 27 T cell receptor beta chains presented below share a single source sample, sequenced in a study of cytomegalovirus exposure and HLA in healthy donors. Assay used: immunoSEQ multiplex PCR; TCRdb lists only in-frame clones, some missing. The profile shows under 110,000 clones, about nine tenths of them singletons. Sequencing used PBMCs. The source is a woman under 30 in good health and CMV-seropositive.

The genes are TRBV6-1 and TRBJ2-1, with 12 nucleotides matching TRBD1. J was trimmed by 8 bases and V by 3 bases; bases with no gene match: 5. The CDR3 sequence is 15 residues long. Germline V CDR1 and CDR2: MNHNS, SASEGT. CDR3 sequence reads: CASSDGTGGADEQFF. The CDR3 DNA is TGTGCCAGCAGTGATGGGACAGGGGGCGCGGATGAGCAGTTCTTC.

V and J are TRBV19 and TRBJ2-3, with TRBD2 matching over 12 bases. Germline trimming cut 3 bases from V and 5 bases from J; bases unmatched to any gene: 9. Germline-derived CDR1 and CDR2 are LNHDA and SQIVND (reference sequence). The CDR3 is made up of 17 amino acids. CDR3 residues: CASSILSSGGAKDTQYF. CDR3 DNA: TGTGCCAGTAGTATCCTATCTAGCGGGGGGGCCAAAGATACGCAGTATTTT.

The chain couples TRBV7-2 to TRBJ1-1; 7 bases are shared with TRBD1. Germline V gene sequence: CDR1 SGHTA, CDR2 FQGNSA. J gave up 5 bases and V 5 bases, and 11 bases lay outside the gene matches. This CDR3 spans 15 amino acids. CDR3: CASSQTTGWGTEAFF. The CDR3 bases are TGTGCCAGCAGCCAGACGACAGGGTGGGGGACTGAAGCTTTCTTT.

The rearrangement joins TRBV18 to TRBJ2-5; D remains ambiguous. From germline, CDR1 is KGHSH and CDR2 LQKENI. The germline V and J ends were trimmed by 6 bases and 0 bases, with 17 bases remaining between them. CDR3 length: 16 residues. The CDR3 is CASSTTHATHQETQYF. The CDR3 DNA reads TGTGCCAGCTCGACCACTCACGCGACACACCAAGAGACCCAGTACTTC. The variable domain in full, completed from reference TRBV18 and TRBJ2-5, reads NAGVMQNPRHLVRRRGQEARLRCSPMKGHSHVYWYRQLPEEGLKFMVYLQKENIIDESGMPKERFSAEFPKEGPSILRIQQVVRGDSAAYFCASSTTHATHQETQYFGPGTRLLVL.

This rearrangement joins TRBV10-3 to TRBJ1-1, with D uncertain. The CDR3 sequence is 13 residues long. V was cut by 3 bases and J by 4 bases, with 9 bases left in between. Germline V gene data show CDR1 as ENHRY and CDR2 as SYGVKD. CDR3: CAISEVEGTEAFF. The CDR3 bases are TGTGCCATCAGTGAAGTCGAGGGCACTGAAGCTTTCTTT.

This clone is a singleton in its sample. V usage is TRBV7-9 and J usage is TRBJ1-2; D remains unclear. This CDR3 region has 12 residues. CDR1 and CDR2 (germline): SEHNR, FQNEAQ (reference sequence). The germline V and J ends were trimmed by 2 bases and 6 bases, with 7 bases remaining between them. As DNA, the CDR3 is TGTGCCAGCAGCTTAACCGAGAATGGCTACACCTTC. Translation gives CASSLTENGYTF.

This chain uses TRBV6-1 with TRBJ1-2, with TRBD1 as a possible D gene (5 bases). CDR1 and CDR2 (germline): MNHNS, SASEGT. Trimming left V 3 bases short and J 5 bases short, with 13 bases between. This CDR3 is built from 14 residues. Here the CDR3 reads CASSEGGIVYGYTF. Here the CDR3 DNA reads TGTGCCAGCAGTGAGGGGGGGATAGTTTATGGCTACACCTTC.

V is TRBV9 and J is TRBJ1-2; 9 nucleotides line up with TRBD1. V was clipped by 3 bases and J by 5 bases; unmatched bases: 2. CDR1 is SGDLS, CDR2 YYNGEE, per germline. This CDR3 has 13 amino acids. The CDR3 loop reads CASSGTGDYGYTF. The CDR3 nucleotides are TGTGCCAGCAGCGGGACAGGGGATTATGGCTACACCTTC.

The chain carries TRBV10-3 and TRBJ1-1, with 8 bases identical to TRBD1. The CDR3 runs 14 residues. V dropped 6 bases and J dropped 4; count of bases not matched to a gene: 7. Germline CDR1 is ENHRY and CDR2 is SYGVKD. CDR3 loop: CAIRQTGAATEAFF. The CDR3 DNA is TGTGCCATCAGACAGACAGGGGCGGCCACTGAAGCTTTCTTT.

The V call is TRBV29-1, the J call TRBJ1-3; TRBD1 agrees at 8 bases. The junction had 5 bases not matched to a gene; V was cut back by 2 bases and J by 2 bases. Germline V CDR1 and CDR2: SQVTM, ANQGSEA. This CDR3 spans 15 amino acids. The CDR3 DNA reads as TGCAGCGTTGAACGACAGGGGTCTCCTGGAAACACCATATATTTT. This translates into CSVERQGSPGNTIYF.

This clone turned up a few times. The chain recombines TRBV11-2 with TRBJ1-5, with a weak D call TRBD1 (5 bases). Germline V gives CDR1 SGHAT, CDR2 FQNNGV. The CDR3 has 13 residues. The V end was cut by 8 bases, the J end by 4 bases, with 12 bases between. CDR3 region: CASGAGVNQPQHF. In DNA form, the CDR3 reads TGTGCCAGCGGGGCGGGGGTTAATCAGCCCCAGCATTTT.

The chain links TRBV19 to TRBJ1-5; TRBD1 might be the D (6 bases). The CDR3 is 14 residues long. V was cut by 4 bases and J by 7 bases, with 14 bases left in between. Germline CDR1 reads LNHDA; CDR2 reads SQIVND (reference sequence). The CDR3 bases are TGTGCCAGTAGTAAAGGGTCGAGGGGGCAGCCCCAGCATTTT. Translated: CASSKGSRGQPQHF. The whole variable domain, remainder taken from reference TRBV19 and TRBJ1-5, is DGGITQSPKYLFRKEGQNVTLSCEQNLNHDAMYWYRQDPGQGLRLIYYSQIVNDFQKGDIAEGYSVSREKKESFPLTVTSAQKNPTAFYLCASSKGSRGQPQHFGDGTRLSIL.

CDR3: CASRGGFYGYTF. The DNA for the CDR3 is TGTGCCAGCAGGGGGGGGTTCTATGGCTACACCTTC. This rearrangement joins TRBV28 to TRBJ1-2; D possibly corresponds to TRBD1 (5 bases). The CDR3 totals 12 residues. V was trimmed by 6 bases and J by 4 bases, leaving 9 bases between them. Germline V lookup: CDR1 MDHEN, CDR2 SYDVKM.

The genes are TRBV23-1 and TRBJ2-5; 7 positions match TRBD1. TRBV23-1 counts as an open reading frame of uncertain function. With V trimmed by 6 bases and J by 3 bases, 7 bases remained unmatched. This CDR3 has 14 amino acids. The CDR3 sequence is CASSLLGTEETQYF. The CDR3 DNA is TGCGCCAGCAGCCTACTGGGGACAGAAGAGACCCAGTACTTC.

This chain joins TRBV6-5 and TRBJ2-3; D might be TRBD2 (6 bases). Germline V gives CDR1 MNHEY, CDR2 SVGAGI. This CDR3 is 11 amino acids long. The CDR3 DNA follows: TGTGAGGCGGGGCAACCAGATACGCAGTATTTT. Amino acid sequence: CEAGQPDTQYF.

The V call is TRBV7-6, the J call TRBJ2-7; 8 bases are a match to TRBD1. V dropped 4 bases and J dropped 3; count of bases not matched to a gene: 8. The CDR3 sequence is 15 residues long. CDR1 and CDR2 from the germline V gene are SGHVS and FNYEAQ. As DNA, the CDR3 is TGTGCCAGCAGCTCCGGGACAGGCCTAAACTACGAGCAGTACTTC. This translates into CASSSGTGLNYEQYF.

This chain's CDR3 is CAAWAIYGYTF. DNA for the CDR3: TGTGCTGCGTGGGCGATCTATGGCTACACCTTC. The genes are TRBV6-5 and TRBJ1-2; D uncertain. CDR1 is MNHEY, CDR2 SVGAGI, per germline. The CDR3 has 11 amino acids.

This clone has only a few counts. The V call is TRBV6-1, the J call TRBJ1-6; D remains unclear. CDR3 length: 13 amino acids. From germline, CDR1 is MNHNS and CDR2 SASEGT. Trimming removed 7 bases from V and 2 bases from J, with 6 bases in between. The CDR3 reads CASMPAYNSPLHF. The DNA of the CDR3 is TGTGCCAGCATGCCGGCCTATAATTCACCCCTCCACTTT.

J is TRBJ2-7 and V is TRBV5-1; possibly TRBD1 for D (6 bases). This CDR3 has 13 residues. Deletions cut 2 bases from V and 2 bases from J, with 8 bases between. Germline CDR1 reads SGHRS; CDR2 reads YFSETQ. The CDR3 is CASSFNRAYEQYF. Written as DNA, the CDR3 is TGCGCCAGCAGCTTCAACAGGGCCTACGAGCAGTACTTC.

This clone was observed once. The V and J genes are TRBV18 and TRBJ2-7; TRBD1 aligns across 8 bases. This CDR3 spans 13 amino acids. Unmatched junction bases numbered 5, after V lost 7 bases and J lost 3 bases. The V gene's germline CDR1 is KGHSH and CDR2 LQKENI. The chain's CDR3 is CASLRGQGYEQYF. The CDR3 DNA reads TGTGCCAGCTTACGTGGACAGGGCTACGAGCAGTACTTC.

The chain couples TRBV5-4 to TRBJ1-5; 10 bases line up with TRBD1. There are 15 residues in the CDR3. The V gene's germline CDR1 is SGHNT and CDR2 YYREEE (reference sequence). J was trimmed by 4 bases and V by 0 bases; bases with no gene match: 1. The CDR3 DNA reads as TGTGCCAGCAGCTTGGGACAGGGGGCAAATCAGCCCCAGCATTTT. It encodes CASSLGQGANQPQHF.

The chain combines TRBV21-1 with TRBJ1-2; the D segment call TRBD1 is taken from the table without a DNA check. TRBV21-1 counts as a pseudogene. The CDR3 sequence is 15 residues long. The CDR3 DNA reads TGTGCCAGCACACCCAACGGCAGGGGCCCAGGTGGCTACACCTTC. This gives the protein CASTPNGRGPGGYTF.

This rearrangement joins TRBV7-2 to TRBJ2-5, with 8 bases identical to TRBD2. Per the germline V gene, CDR1 is SGHTA and CDR2 is FQGNSA. V gave up 5 bases and J gave up 5 bases; unmatched junction bases: 10. This CDR3 comprises 15 residues. The CDR3 DNA is TGTGCCAGCAGCCCCGATTCGGGGGGGTCGGAGACCCAGTACTTC. This gives the protein CASSPDSGGSETQYF.

The CDR3 protein is CASSLSSRTEAFF. CDR3 DNA: TGTGCCAGCAGCCTTTCCTCGAGAACTGAAGCTTTCTTT. J is TRBJ1-1 and V is TRBV7-2; D gene ambiguous. Trimming shortened V by 5 bases and J by 5 bases, and 12 bases separated the two germline ends. Per the germline V gene, CDR1 is SGHTA and CDR2 is FQGNSA. The CDR3 runs to 13 residues. Looking up the rest from reference TRBV7-2 and TRBJ1-1 gives the full variable domain: GAGVSQSPSNKVTEKGKDVELRCDPISGHTALYWYRQSLGQGLEFLIYFQGNSAPDKSGLPSDRFSAERTGGSVSTLTIQRTQQEDSAVYLCASSLSSRTEAFFGQGTRLTVV.

The genes are TRBV5-1 and TRBJ2-5; perhaps TRBD2 as D (5 bases). CDR1 and CDR2 (germline): SGHRS, YFSETQ. This CDR3 is built from 12 residues. Between the trimmed V and J ends, which lost 5 bases and 8 bases, there was a span of 13 bases. CDR3: CASSSGSLTQYF. The CDR3 DNA reads as TGCGCCAGCAGTTCGGGATCGTTAACCCAGTACTTC. The full variable domain, in which reference TRBV5-1 and TRBJ2-5 provide the parts outside the CDR3, is KAGVTQTPRYLIKTRGQQVTLSCSPISGHRSVSWYQQTPGQGLQFLFEYFSETQRNKGNFPGRFSGRQFSNSRSEMNVSTLELGDSALYLCASSSGSLTQYFGPGTRLLVL.

J is TRBJ1-2 and V is TRBV9; the match to TRBD1 covers 7 bases. The CDR3 has 15 residues. V lost 4 bases, J lost 0 bases, and 6 bases stayed unmatched. Per germline, CDR1 SGDLS and CDR2 YYNGEE. CDR3: CASSLTGAANYGYTF. CDR3 DNA sequence: TGTGCCAGCAGCTTAACAGGGGCGGCTAACTATGGCTACACCTTC.

The chain links TRBV9 to TRBJ2-3; 7 positions agree with TRBD2. V shed 10 bases and J 0 bases; nucleotides not matched to a gene: 11. The germline V gene has CDR1 SGDLS and CDR2 YYNGEE. This CDR3 is built from 15 residues. The CDR3 region has the DNA TGTGCCTCGACGGCGGGGGAGTTTAGCACAGATACGCAGTATTTT. Residues: CASTAGEFSTDTQYF.